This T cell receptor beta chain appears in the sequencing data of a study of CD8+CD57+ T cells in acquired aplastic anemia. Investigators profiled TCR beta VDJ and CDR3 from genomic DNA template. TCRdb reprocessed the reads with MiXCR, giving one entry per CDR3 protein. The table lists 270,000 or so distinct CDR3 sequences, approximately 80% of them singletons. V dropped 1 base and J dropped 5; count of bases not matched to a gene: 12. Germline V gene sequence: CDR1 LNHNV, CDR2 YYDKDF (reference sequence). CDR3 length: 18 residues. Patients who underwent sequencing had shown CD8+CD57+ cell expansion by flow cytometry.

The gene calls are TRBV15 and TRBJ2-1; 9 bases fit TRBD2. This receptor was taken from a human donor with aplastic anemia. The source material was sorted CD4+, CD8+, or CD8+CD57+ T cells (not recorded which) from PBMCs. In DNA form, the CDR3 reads TGTGCCACCAGCAGAGGATTGGGGGGCGGGAGGGCGGACAATGAGCAGTTCTTC. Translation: CATSRGLGGGRADNEQFF.